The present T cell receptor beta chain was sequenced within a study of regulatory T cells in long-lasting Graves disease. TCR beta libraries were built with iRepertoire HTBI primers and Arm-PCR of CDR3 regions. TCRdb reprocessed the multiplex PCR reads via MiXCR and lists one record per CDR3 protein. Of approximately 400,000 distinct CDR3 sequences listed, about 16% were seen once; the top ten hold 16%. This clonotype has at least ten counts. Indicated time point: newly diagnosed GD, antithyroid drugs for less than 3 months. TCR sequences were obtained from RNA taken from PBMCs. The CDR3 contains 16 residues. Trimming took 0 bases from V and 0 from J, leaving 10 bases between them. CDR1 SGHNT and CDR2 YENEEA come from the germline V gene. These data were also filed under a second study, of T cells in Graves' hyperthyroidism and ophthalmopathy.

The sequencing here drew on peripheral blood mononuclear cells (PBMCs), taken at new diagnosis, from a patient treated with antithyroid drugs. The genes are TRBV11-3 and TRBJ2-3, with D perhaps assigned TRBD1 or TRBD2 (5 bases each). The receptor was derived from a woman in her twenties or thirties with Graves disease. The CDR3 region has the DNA TGTGCCAGCAGCTTAGAGGGGGTGAGAAGCACAGATACGCAGTATTTT. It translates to CASSLEGVRSTDTQYF.